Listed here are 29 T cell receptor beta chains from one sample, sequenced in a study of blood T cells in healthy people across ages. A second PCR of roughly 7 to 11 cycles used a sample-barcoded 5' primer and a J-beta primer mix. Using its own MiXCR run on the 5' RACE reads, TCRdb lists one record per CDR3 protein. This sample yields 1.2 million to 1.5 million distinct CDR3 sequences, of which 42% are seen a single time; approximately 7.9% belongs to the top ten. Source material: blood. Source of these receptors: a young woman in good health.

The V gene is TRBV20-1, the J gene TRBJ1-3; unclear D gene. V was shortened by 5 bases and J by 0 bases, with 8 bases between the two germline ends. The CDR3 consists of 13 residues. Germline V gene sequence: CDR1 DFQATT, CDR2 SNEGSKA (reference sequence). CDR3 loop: CSAHRTSGNTIYF. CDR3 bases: TGCAGTGCTCATAGGACCTCTGGAAACACCATATATTTT.

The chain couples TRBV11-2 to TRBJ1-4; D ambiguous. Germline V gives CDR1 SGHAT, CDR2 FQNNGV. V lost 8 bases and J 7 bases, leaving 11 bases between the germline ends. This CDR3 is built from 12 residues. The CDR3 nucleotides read TGTGCCAGCTTAGGAGGGTCTGAAAAACTGTTTTTT. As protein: CASLGGSEKLFF.

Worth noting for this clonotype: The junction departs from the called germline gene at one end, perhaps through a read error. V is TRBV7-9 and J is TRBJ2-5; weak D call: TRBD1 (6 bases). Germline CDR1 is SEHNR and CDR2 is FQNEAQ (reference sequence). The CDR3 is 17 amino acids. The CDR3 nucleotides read TGTGCCAACAGCTTAGGCGAGGTCGGACAGTACCAAGAGACCCAGTACTTC. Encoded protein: CANSLGEVGQYQETQYF. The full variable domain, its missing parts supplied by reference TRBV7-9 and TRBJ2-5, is DTGVSQNPRHKITKRGQNVTFRCDPISEHNRLYWYRQTLGQGPEFLTYFQNEAQLEKSRLLSDRFSAERPKGSFSTLEIQRTEQGDSAMYLCANSLGEVGQYQETQYFGPGTRLLVL.

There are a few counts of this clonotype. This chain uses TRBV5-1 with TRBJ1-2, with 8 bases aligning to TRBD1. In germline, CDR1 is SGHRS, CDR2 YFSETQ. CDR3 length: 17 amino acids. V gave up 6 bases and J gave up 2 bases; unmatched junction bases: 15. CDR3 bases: TGCGCCAGCACCGCGATCCGGGACAGGCCTCTCAACTATGGCTACACCTTC. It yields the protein CASTAIRDRPLNYGYTF.

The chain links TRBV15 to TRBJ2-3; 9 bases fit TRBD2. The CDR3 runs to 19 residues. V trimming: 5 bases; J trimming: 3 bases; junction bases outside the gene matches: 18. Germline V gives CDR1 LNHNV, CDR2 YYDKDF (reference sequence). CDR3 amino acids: CATSRRGGQESSRTDTQYF. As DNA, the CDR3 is TGTGCCACCAGCCGGCGGGGGGGCCAAGAAAGCTCTAGGACAGATACGCAGTATTTT.

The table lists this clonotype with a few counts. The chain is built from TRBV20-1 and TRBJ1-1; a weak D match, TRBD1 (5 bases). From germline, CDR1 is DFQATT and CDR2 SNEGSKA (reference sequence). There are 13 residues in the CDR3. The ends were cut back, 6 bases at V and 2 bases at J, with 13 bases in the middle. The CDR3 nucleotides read TGCAGTGCCAGAACAGGTCCTAACACTGAAGCTTTCTTT. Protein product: CSARTGPNTEAFF.

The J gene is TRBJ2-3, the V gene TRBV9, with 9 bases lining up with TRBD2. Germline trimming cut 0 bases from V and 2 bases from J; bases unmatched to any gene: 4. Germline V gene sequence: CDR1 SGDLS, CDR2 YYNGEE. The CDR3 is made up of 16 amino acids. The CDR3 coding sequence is TGTGCCAGCAGCGTAGGTCTAGCGGGGATCACAGATACGCAGTATTTT. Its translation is CASSVGLAGITDTQYF.

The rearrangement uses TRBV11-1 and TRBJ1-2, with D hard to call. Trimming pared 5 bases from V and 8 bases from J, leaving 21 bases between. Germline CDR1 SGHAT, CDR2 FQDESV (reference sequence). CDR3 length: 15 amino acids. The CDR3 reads CASSPRPGFEGGYTF. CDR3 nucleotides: TGTGCCAGCAGCCCAAGACCGGGGTTTGAAGGCGGCTACACCTTC.

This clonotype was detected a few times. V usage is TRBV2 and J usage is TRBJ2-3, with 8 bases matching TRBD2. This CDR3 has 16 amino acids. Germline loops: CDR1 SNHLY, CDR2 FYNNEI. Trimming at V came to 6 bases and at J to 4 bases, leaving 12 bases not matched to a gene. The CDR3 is CASSLRGSGTADTQYF. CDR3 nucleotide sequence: TGTGCCAGCAGCCTCCGGGGTAGCGGGACCGCAGATACGCAGTATTTT.

The CDR3 is CSGNGPEETQYF. CDR3 nucleotide sequence: TGCAGTGGGAACGGCCCAGAAGAGACCCAGTACTTC. The chain recombines TRBV20-1 with TRBJ2-5, with D unclear. Trimming cost V 7 bases and J 3 bases, with 12 bases left between them. CDR1 DFQATT and CDR2 SNEGSKA come from the germline V gene (reference sequence). The CDR3 length is 12 residues.

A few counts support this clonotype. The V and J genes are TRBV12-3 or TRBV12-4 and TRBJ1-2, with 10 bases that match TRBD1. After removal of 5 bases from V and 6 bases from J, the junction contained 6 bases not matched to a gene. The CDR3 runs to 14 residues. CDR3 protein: CASSPSDRGDGYTF. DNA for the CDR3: TGTGCCAGCAGTCCATCGGACAGGGGGGATGGCTACACCTTC.

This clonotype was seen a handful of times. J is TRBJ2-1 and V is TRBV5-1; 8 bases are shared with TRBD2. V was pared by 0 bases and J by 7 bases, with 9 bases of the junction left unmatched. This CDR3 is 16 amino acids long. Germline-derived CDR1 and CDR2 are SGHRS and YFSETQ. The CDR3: CASSLDPGGVDNEQFF. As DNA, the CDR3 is TGCGCCAGCAGCTTGGATCCGGGAGGGGTAGATAATGAGCAGTTCTTC.

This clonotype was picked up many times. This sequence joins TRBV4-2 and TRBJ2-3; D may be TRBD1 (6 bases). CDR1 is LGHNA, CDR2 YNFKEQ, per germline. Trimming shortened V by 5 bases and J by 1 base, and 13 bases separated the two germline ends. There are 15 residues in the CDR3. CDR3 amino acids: CASSSQGGGTDTQYF. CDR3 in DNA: TGTGCCAGCAGCTCACAGGGCGGTGGCACAGATACGCAGTATTTT.

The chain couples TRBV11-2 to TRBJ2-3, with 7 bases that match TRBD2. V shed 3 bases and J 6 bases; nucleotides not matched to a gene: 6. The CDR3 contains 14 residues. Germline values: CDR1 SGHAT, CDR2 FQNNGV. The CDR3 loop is CASSFGGSYDTQYF. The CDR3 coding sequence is TGTGCCAGCAGCTTCGGCGGGAGCTACGATACGCAGTATTTT.

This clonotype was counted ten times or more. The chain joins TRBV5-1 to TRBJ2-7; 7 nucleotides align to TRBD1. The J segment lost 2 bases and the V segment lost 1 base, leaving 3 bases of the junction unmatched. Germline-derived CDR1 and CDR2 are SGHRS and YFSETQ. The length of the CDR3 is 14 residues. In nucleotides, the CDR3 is TGCGCCAGCAGCTTGTGGACAGGCGCCTACGAGCAGTACTTC. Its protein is CASSLWTGAYEQYF. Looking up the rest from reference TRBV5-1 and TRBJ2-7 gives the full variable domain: KAGVTQTPRYLIKTRGQQVTLSCSPISGHRSVSWYQQTPGQGLQFLFEYFSETQRNKGNFPGRFSGRQFSNSRSEMNVSTLELGDSALYLCASSLWTGAYEQYFGPGTRLTVT.

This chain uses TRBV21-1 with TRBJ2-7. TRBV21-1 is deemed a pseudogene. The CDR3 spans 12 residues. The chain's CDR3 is CASCNELAEQYF. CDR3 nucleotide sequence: TGTGCCAGCTGCAACGAGTTGGCCGAGCAGTACTTC.

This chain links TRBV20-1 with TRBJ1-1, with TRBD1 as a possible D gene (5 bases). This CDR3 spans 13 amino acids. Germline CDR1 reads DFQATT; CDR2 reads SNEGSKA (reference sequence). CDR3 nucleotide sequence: TGCAGCGGGACGATAGAAAGAAGGGCTGAAGCTTTCTTT. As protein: CSGTIERRAEAFF.

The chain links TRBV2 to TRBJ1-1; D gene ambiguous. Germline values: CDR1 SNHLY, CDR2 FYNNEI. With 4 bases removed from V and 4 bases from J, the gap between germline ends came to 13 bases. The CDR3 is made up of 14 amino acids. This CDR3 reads CASSGREGFTEAFF. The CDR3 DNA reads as TGTGCCAGCAGTGGGCGGGAAGGGTTCACTGAAGCTTTCTTT.

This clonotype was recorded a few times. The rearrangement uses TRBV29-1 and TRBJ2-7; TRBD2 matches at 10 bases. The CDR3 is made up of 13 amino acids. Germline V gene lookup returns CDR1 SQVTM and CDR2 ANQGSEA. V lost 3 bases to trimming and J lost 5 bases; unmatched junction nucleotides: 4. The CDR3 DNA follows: TGCAGCGTTGATGCTAGCGGGAGCAACGAGCAGTACTTC. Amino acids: CSVDASGSNEQYF.

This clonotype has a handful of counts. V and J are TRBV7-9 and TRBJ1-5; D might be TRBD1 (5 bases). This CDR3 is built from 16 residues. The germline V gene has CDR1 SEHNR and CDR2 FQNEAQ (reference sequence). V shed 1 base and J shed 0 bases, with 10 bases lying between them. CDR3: CASSLGGPSSNQPQHF. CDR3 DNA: TGTGCCAGCAGCTTAGGGGGACCCTCTAGCAATCAGCCCCAGCATTTT.

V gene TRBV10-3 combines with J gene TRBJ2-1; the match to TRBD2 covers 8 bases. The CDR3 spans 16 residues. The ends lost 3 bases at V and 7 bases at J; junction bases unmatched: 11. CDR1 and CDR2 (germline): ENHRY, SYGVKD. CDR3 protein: CAISDPRGTRWNEQFF. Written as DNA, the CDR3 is TGTGCCATCAGTGACCCTCGCGGGACTAGATGGAATGAGCAGTTCTTC.

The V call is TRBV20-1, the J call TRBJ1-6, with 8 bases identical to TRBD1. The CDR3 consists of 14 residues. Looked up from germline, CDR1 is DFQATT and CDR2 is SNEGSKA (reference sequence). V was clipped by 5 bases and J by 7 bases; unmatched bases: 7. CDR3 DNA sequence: TGCAGTGCTCCTACCCAGGGGGCCAATTCACCCCTCCACTTT. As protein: CSAPTQGANSPLHF.

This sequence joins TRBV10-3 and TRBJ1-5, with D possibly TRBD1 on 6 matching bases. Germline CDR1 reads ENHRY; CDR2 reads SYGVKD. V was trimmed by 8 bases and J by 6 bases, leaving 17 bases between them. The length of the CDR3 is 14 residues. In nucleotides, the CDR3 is TGTGCCATCCAGGGGAGTATGGGCAGTCAGCCCCAGCATTTT. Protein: CAIQGSMGSQPQHF.

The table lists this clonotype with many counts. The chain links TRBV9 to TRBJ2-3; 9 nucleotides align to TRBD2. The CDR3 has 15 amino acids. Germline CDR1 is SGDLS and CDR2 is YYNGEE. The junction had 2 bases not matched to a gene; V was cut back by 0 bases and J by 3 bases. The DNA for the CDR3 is TGTGCCAGCAGCGTAGAGACTAGCGGAACAGATACGCAGTATTTT. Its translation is CASSVETSGTDTQYF.

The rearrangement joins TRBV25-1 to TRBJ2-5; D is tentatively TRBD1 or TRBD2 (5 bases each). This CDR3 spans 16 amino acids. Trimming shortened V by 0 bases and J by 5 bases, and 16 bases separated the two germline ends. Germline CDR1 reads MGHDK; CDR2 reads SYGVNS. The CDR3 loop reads CASSEYLRGSTETQYF. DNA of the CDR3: TGTGCCAGCAGTGAATATCTTCGGGGCAGTACGGAGACCCAGTACTTC.

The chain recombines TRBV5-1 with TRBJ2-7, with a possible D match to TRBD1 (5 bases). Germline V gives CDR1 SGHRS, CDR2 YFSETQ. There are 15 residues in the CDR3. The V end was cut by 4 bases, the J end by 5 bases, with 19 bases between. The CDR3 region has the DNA TGCGCCAGCAGCCCAGGAGTAGGGGCGAACCACGAGCAGTACTTC. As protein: CASSPGVGANHEQYF.

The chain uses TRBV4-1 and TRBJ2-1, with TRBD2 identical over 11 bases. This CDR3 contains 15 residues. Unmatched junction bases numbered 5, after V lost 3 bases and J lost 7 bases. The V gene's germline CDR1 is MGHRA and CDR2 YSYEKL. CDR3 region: CASSHTGLAGNEQFF. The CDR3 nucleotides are TGCGCCAGCAGCCACACCGGACTAGCGGGTAATGAGCAGTTCTTC.

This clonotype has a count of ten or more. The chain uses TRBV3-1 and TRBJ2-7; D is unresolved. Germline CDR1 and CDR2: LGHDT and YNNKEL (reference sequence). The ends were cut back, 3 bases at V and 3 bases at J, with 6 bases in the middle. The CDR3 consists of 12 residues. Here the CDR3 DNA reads TGTGCCAGCAGCCATTCACTCTACGAGCAGTACTTC. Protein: CASSHSLYEQYF.

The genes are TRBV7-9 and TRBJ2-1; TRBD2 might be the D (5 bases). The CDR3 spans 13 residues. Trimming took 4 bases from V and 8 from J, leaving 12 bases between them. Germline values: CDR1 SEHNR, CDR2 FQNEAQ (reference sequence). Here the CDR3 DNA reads TGTGCCAGCAGCTCACGGGAAATCTATGAGCAGTTCTTC. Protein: CASSSREIYEQFF.